The 26 T cell receptor beta chains below come from one sample, sequenced in a study of T cell clonality in common variable immunodeficiency. The assay was immunoSEQ multiplex PCR, and TCRdb's table has in-frame clones only and misses some. The repertoire consists of about 40,000 clones, none detected only once. The source material was peripheral blood mononuclear cells. Receptors originate from a person between 18 and 75 years old in good health.

This clone was recorded at least ten times. The read stops 3 residues short of the end of the CDR3; the missing end is completed from the germline J gene. The chain combines TRBV20-1 with TRBJ2-7, with TRBD2 matching 10 bases. Germline V gives CDR1 DFQATT, CDR2 SNEGSKA (reference sequence). V was pared by 0 bases and J by 2 bases, with 13 bases of the junction left unmatched. The length of the CDR3 is 18 residues. The CDR3 bases that were read are TGCAGTGCTAGAGATCTCTCCCTAGCGGGAGTCCCCCCCTACGAG. This translates into CSARDLSLAGVPPYE. The CDR3 reads in full as CSARDLSLAGVPPYEQYF.

Many counts were recorded for this clone. The read terminates 3 residues ahead of where the CDR3 ends, so the germline J gene completes it. V and J are TRBV20-1 and TRBJ2-3, with D possibly matching TRBD2 (5 bases). This CDR3 is 16 amino acids long. Germline V lookup: CDR1 DFQATT, CDR2 SNEGSKA (reference sequence). V lost 0 bases, J lost 6 bases, and 19 bases lay in between. The sequenced part of the CDR3 DNA is TGCAGTGCTAGAGATCACCGAGGCGGGCTTAGGGATACG. As protein: CSARDHRGGLRDT. The whole CDR3 sequence reads CSARDHRGGLRDTQYF.

This clone was seen repeatedly, ten times or more. The sequenced fragment ends 3 residues before the CDR3 boundary, so the rest is inferred from the germline J gene. This chain connects TRBV20-1 to TRBJ2-7, with 7 bases that match TRBD1. Germline V lookup: CDR1 DFQATT, CDR2 SNEGSKA (reference sequence). Trimming took 6 bases from V and 2 from J; bases not matched to a gene: 10. The CDR3 spans 14 residues. CDR3 DNA (partial): TGCAGTGCAAAGGAGAACAGGGGAACCTACGAG. Encoded protein: CSAKENRGTYE. The entire CDR3 protein reads CSAKENRGTYEQYF.

This clone was picked up many times. The read ends 3 residues shy of where the CDR3 ends; the end is completed using the germline J gene. V is TRBV2 and J is TRBJ1-2, with unresolved D. V lost 2 bases, J lost 4 bases, and 11 bases lay in between. Germline CDR1 SNHLY, CDR2 FYNNEI. The CDR3 is 14 amino acids. CDR3 loop: CASSEINPGYGYTF. CDR3 bases read: TGTGCCAGCAGTGAAATTAACCCGGGCTATGGC.

This clone appeared a few times. The read terminates 3 residues before the CDR3 end, so the remaining end is supplied by the germline J gene. The V call is TRBV5-5, the J call TRBJ2-7; D may be TRBD1 (6 bases). This CDR3 contains 14 residues. Trimming stripped 1 base from V and 1 base from J, with 9 bases between. Germline V lookup: CDR1 SGHKS, CDR2 YYEKEE (reference sequence). The sequenced CDR3 bases are TGTGCCAGCAGCTTGACAGGGCCATCCTACGAG. It yields the protein CASSLTGPSYE. The whole CDR3 is CASSLTGPSYEQYF.

With regard to this clone: The read halts 3 residues ahead of the CDR3 end, with the missing end drawn from the germline J gene. The chain employs TRBV18 and TRBJ2-1, with TRBD2 identical over 8 bases. Germline CDR1 is KGHSH and CDR2 is LQKENI. CDR3 length: 15 amino acids. V trimming: 8 bases; J trimming: 4 bases; junction bases outside the gene matches: 10. The CDR3 loop is CASNHGGGTYNEQFF. The covered CDR3 bases are TGTGCCAGCAACCATGGCGGGGGGACTTACAATGAG.

In this sample, this clone turned up many times. With the read ending 3 residues before the CDR3 end, the germline J gene is used to fill in that end. Other DNA sequences in this specimen translate into the identical CDR3. The rearrangement links TRBV2 to TRBJ1-1; a possible D gene is TRBD1 (5 bases). Per germline, CDR1 SNHLY and CDR2 FYNNEI. CDR3 length: 13 residues. V lost 2 bases to trimming and J lost 1 base, with 5 bases between them. The CDR3 spells CASSEQGNTEAFF. Partial CDR3 DNA: TGTGCCAGCAGTGAACAGGGGAACACTGAA. The complete variable domain, with remaining parts taken from reference TRBV2 and TRBJ1-1, reads EPEVTQTPSHQVTQMGQEVILRCVPISNHLYFYWYRQILGQKVEFLVSFYNNEISEKSEIFDDQFSVERPDGSNFTLKIRSTKLEDSAMYFCASSEQGNTEAFFGQGTRLTVV.

This clone was detected many times. Coverage ceases 3 residues before the CDR3 finishes, and the germline J gene fills in the end. The V call is TRBV20-1, the J call TRBJ1-6; 7 bases line up with TRBD1. The CDR3 sequence is 14 residues long. J was trimmed by 9 bases and V by 3 bases; bases with no gene match: 8. The germline V gene encodes CDR1 DFQATT and CDR2 SNEGSKA (reference sequence). The sequenced part of the CDR3 DNA is TGCAGTGCTAGGGGGGACAGCATTGCTTCACCC. This encodes CSARGDSIASP. The whole CDR3 reads CSARGDSIASPLHF.

At least ten counts were recorded for this clone. Read data end 3 residues before the CDR3 end; the end is taken from the germline J gene. The gene calls are TRBV19 and TRBJ2-7, with 13 bases identical to TRBD2. This CDR3 comprises 15 residues. CDR1 is LNHDA, CDR2 SQIVND, per germline (reference sequence). V was pared by 4 bases and J by 6 bases, with 6 bases of the junction left unmatched. The CDR3 loop is CASSTGLAGVVEQYF. CDR3 DNA (partial): TGTGCCAGTAGTACTGGACTAGCGGGGGTTGTCGAG.

This clone was picked up many times. The sequence runs out 3 residues before the end of the CDR3; the remainder is reconstructed from the germline J gene. This chain links TRBV15 with TRBJ2-7; 7 positions match TRBD1. J gave up 0 bases and V 3 bases, and 2 bases lay outside the gene matches. The CDR3 has 14 amino acids. The germline gives CDR1 LNHNV, CDR2 YYDKDF (reference sequence). The CDR3 here is CATSRDRTSYEQYF. CDR3 DNA (partial): TGTGCCACCAGCAGGGACAGGACCTCCTACGAG.

This clone turned up a few times. The read comes to an end 3 residues before the CDR3 does, leaving the germline J gene to fill in the end. V gene TRBV14 combines with J gene TRBJ2-7, with TRBD1 matching over 8 bases. Losses at the gene ends were 0 bases for V and 4 bases for J; bases not matched to a gene: 14. Germline lookup yields CDR1 SGHDN and CDR2 FVKESK. This CDR3 contains 18 residues. The DNA read from the CDR3 is TGTGCCAGCAGCCAAGATCCCTTTGGACAGGGAGGAGGATACGAG. Its protein product is CASSQDPFGQGGGYE. The full-length CDR3 reads as CASSQDPFGQGGGYEQYF.

This clone was seen many times. The DNA ends 3 residues before the CDR3 does, and the rest of the CDR3 is filled in from the germline J gene. The sample contains more than one DNA sequence encoding this CDR3. The chain employs TRBV7-9 and TRBJ1-3, with 7 bases aligning to TRBD1. J was trimmed by 0 bases and V by 5 bases; bases with no gene match: 4. This CDR3 is 15 amino acids long. The V gene's germline CDR1 is SEHNR and CDR2 FQNEAQ (reference sequence). CDR3 sequence: CASSPGTASGNTIYF. CDR3 DNA, as far as it was read: TGTGCCAGCAGCCCCGGGACAGCCTCTGGAAACACC.

This clone was recorded a few times. The covered CDR3 bases are TGTGCCAGCAGGTTGGACAGGGGCAGGGAGACG. This codes for CASRLDRGRET. The whole CDR3 reads CASRLDRGRETQYF. The chain combines TRBV7-2 with TRBJ2-3; the match to TRBD1 covers 9 bases. The sequence runs out 3 residues before the end of the CDR3; the remainder is reconstructed from the germline J gene. Germline assignment: CDR1 SGHTA and CDR2 FQGNSA. The CDR3 sequence is 14 residues long.

This clone was observed at least ten times. Read sequence stops 3 residues before the CDR3 end, and the germline J gene provides the missing end. This chain uses TRBV19 with TRBJ2-7, with 10 bases that match TRBD2. Germline CDR1 and CDR2: LNHDA and SQIVND (reference sequence). The CDR3 covers 13 residues. The junction had 4 bases not matched to a gene; V was cut back by 9 bases and J by 2 bases. The CDR3 DNA, read in part, is TGTGCCAGCCGGACTAGCGGTACCTACGAG. As protein: CASRTSGTYE. The complete CDR3 reads CASRTSGTYEQYF.

This clone was detected many times. The CDR3 loop reads CASSSTLEQGRAGELFF. The part of the CDR3 DNA that was read is TGTGCCAGCAGCTCCACCCTGGAACAGGGAAGGGCCGGGGAG. The chain joins TRBV7-3 to TRBJ2-2, with D maybe TRBD1 (6 bases). The observed sequence ends 3 residues before the CDR3 terminus, with the missing tail filled in from the germline J gene. The CDR3 contains 17 residues. Trimming left V 4 bases short and J 6 bases short, with 21 bases between. The germline V gene has CDR1 SGHTA and CDR2 FQGTGA.

This clone was counted many times. Read coverage stops 3 residues before the CDR3 terminus; the germline J gene supplies the remainder. The V and J genes are TRBV20-1 and TRBJ2-7; no clear D. Germline V gives CDR1 DFQATT, CDR2 SNEGSKA (reference sequence). CDR3 length: 12 amino acids. V was shortened by 1 base and J by 3 bases, with 7 bases between the two germline ends. The CDR3 DNA, read in part, is TGCAGTGCTAGAGGTCTTATCTACGAG. Protein product: CSARGLIYE. The CDR3 reads in full as CSARGLIYEQYF.

Turning to this clone: The sequenced fragment ends 3 residues before the CDR3 boundary, so the rest is inferred from the germline J gene. This chain links TRBV18 with TRBJ2-2; 7 bases map to TRBD1. Germline CDR1 and CDR2: KGHSH and LQKENI. The CDR3 has 15 amino acids. The CDR3 DNA, read in part, is TGTGCCAGCTCACCGACCCGGGACAGCCGTGAAAAG. It translates to CASSPTRDSREK. The whole CDR3 sequence is CASSPTRDSREKLFF.

On this clone: The read gets to within 3 residues of the CDR3 end, and the germline J gene fills in the rest. This chain uses TRBV7-9 with TRBJ2-2; D call uncertain. The CDR3 loop spans 13 amino acids. Germline V gene sequence: CDR1 SEHNR, CDR2 FQNEAQ (reference sequence). The CDR3: CASSFFADEKLFF. The part of the CDR3 DNA that was read is TGTGCCAGCAGCTTTTTCGCAGATGAAAAG.

Details on this clone: Read coverage stops 3 residues before the CDR3 terminus; the germline J gene supplies the remainder. V and J are TRBV5-1 and TRBJ2-5; the match to TRBD2 covers 13 bases. There are 16 residues in the CDR3. CDR1 and CDR2 from the germline V gene are SGHRS and YFSETQ. Unmatched junction bases numbered 6, after V lost 6 bases and J lost 1 base. CDR3 amino acids: CASTGLAGASQETQYF. The CDR3 bases that were read are TGCGCCAGCACCGGACTAGCGGGGGCCTCCCAAGAGACC. Combining the CDR3 with reference TRBV5-1 and TRBJ2-5 gives the whole variable domain KAGVTQTPRYLIKTRGQQVTLSCSPISGHRSVSWYQQTPGQGLQFLFEYFSETQRNKGNFPGRFSGRQFSNSRSEMNVSTLELGDSALYLCASTGLAGASQETQYFGPGTRLLVL.

This clone was counted between two and nine times. The read halts 3 residues ahead of the CDR3 end, with the missing end drawn from the germline J gene. The chain recombines TRBV7-9 with TRBJ1-2; D call uncertain. This CDR3 region has 15 residues. Germline V gene sequence: CDR1 SEHNR, CDR2 FQNEAQ (reference sequence). CDR3 bases read: TGTGCCAGCAGCGCGTCTAGCGGGAGATCGGATGAC. It translates to CASSASSGRSDD. The entire CDR3 is CASSASSGRSDDYTF.

The sample holds many counts of this clone. The read gets to within 3 residues of the CDR3 end, and the germline J gene fills in the rest. This chain uses TRBV9 with TRBJ1-4, with 7 bases identical to TRBD1. V shed 0 bases and J 8 bases; nucleotides not matched to a gene: 7. This CDR3 is 15 amino acids long. Germline V gene sequence: CDR1 SGDLS, CDR2 YYNGEE. The sequenced part of the CDR3 DNA is TGTGCCAGCAGCGTAGAGGACAGGAAATTCGAAAAA. Translating gives CASSVEDRKFEK. From start to end, the CDR3 is CASSVEDRKFEKLFF.

This clone has a count of ten or more. The CDR3 end is not reached by the read, which stops 3 residues before it; the germline J gene fills it in. This sequence joins TRBV29-1 and TRBJ2-3; the match to TRBD2 covers 8 bases. CDR1 and CDR2 (germline): SQVTM, ANQGSEA. This CDR3 region has 13 residues. V trimming: 6 bases; J trimming: 8 bases; junction bases outside the gene matches: 10. The CDR3 bases that were read are TGCAGCGTGGGGGGACTAGATCTAGTTACG. It yields the protein CSVGGLDLVT. The entire CDR3 sequence reads CSVGGLDLVTQYF.

On this clone itself: The read falls 3 residues short of the CDR3 end, and the missing part is taken from the germline J gene. This chain links TRBV18 with TRBJ1-2; TRBD1 aligns across 8 bases. The CDR3 is 16 residues long. V trimming: 3 bases; J trimming: 6 bases; junction bases outside the gene matches: 12. Per germline, CDR1 KGHSH and CDR2 LQKENI. This CDR3 reads CASSPLGQGAKNGYTF. CDR3 bases read: TGTGCCAGCTCACCTCTCGGGCAGGGGGCAAAAAATGGC.

This clone was seen repeatedly, ten times or more. The read comes to an end 3 residues before the CDR3 does, leaving the germline J gene to fill in the end. This chain links TRBV10-3 with TRBJ2-5; tentatively, D is TRBD2 (5 bases). Germline V lookup: CDR1 ENHRY, CDR2 SYGVKD. V lost 8 bases to trimming and J lost 5 bases, with 15 bases between them. The CDR3 is 13 residues long. CDR3 region: CAISGNSGETQYF. Incomplete CDR3 DNA: TGTGCCATCTCGGGGAACTCGGGGGAGACC.

This clone was counted only a few times. The junction departs from the called germline gene at one end, perhaps through a read error. The read ends 3 residues before the CDR3 terminus; that terminus is restored from the germline J gene. The same CDR3 also results from other DNA sequences found in this sample. The rearrangement uses TRBV7-9 and TRBJ2-7, with D maybe TRBD1 (5 bases). CDR3 length: 14 amino acids. Germline loops: CDR1 SEHNR, CDR2 FQNEAQ (reference sequence). CDR3 in amino acids: CASSFRANSYEQYF. The CDR3 bases that were read are TGTGCCAGTAGCTTCAGGGCAAACTCCTACGAG. The variable domain in full, with the rest retrieved from reference TRBV7-9 and TRBJ2-7, is DTGVSQNPRHKITKRGQNVTFRCDPISEHNRLYWYRQTLGQGPEFLTYFQNEAQLEKSRLLSDRFSAERPKGSFSTLEIQRTEQGDSAMYLCASSFRANSYEQYFGPGTRLTVT.

In its sample, this clone was seen many times. Coverage ceases 3 residues before the CDR3 finishes, and the germline J gene fills in the end. The chain carries TRBV6-4 and TRBJ2-3; 8 nucleotides align to TRBD1. Germline assignment: CDR1 MRHNA and CDR2 SNTAGT. J gave up 3 bases and V 6 bases, and 11 bases lay outside the gene matches. The CDR3 runs 16 residues. CDR3 residues: CASSTGGTGLTDTQYF. Partial CDR3 DNA: TGTGCCAGCAGCACTGGGGGGACAGGTCTAACAGATACG.